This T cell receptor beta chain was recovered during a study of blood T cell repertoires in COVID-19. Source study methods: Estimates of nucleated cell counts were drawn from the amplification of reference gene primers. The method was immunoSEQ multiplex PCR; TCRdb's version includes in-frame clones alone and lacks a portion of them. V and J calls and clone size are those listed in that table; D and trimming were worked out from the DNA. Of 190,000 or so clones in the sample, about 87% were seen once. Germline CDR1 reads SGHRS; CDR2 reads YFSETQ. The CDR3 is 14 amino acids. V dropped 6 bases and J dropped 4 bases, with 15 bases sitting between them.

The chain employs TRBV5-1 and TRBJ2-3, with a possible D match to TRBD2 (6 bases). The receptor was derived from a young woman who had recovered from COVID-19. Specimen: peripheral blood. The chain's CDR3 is CASTDGGSADTQYF. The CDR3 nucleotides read TGCGCCAGCACAGATGGAGGGTCGGCAGATACGCAGTATTTT.